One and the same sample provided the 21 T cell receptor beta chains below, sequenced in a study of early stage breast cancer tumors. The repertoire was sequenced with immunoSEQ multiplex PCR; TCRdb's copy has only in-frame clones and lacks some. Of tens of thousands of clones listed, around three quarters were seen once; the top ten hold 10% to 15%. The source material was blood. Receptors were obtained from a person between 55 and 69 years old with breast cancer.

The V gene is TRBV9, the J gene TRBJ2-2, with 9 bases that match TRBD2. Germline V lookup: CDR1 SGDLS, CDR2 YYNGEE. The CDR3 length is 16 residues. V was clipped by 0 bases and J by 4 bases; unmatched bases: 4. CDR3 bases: TGTGCCAGCAGCGTAGGCGGGAGGGATTCCACCGGGGAGCTGTTTTTT. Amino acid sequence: CASSVGGRDSTGELFF.

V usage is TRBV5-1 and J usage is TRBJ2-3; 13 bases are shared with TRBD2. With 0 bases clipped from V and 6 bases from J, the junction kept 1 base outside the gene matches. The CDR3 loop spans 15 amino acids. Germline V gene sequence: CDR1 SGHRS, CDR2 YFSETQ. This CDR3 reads CASSLVLAGGDTQYF. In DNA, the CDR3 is TGCGCCAGCAGCTTGGTACTAGCGGGGGGGGATACGCAGTATTTT.

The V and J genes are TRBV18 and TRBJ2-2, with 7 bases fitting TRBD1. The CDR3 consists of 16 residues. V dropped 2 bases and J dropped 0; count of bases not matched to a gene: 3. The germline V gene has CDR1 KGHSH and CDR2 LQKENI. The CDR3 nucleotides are TGTGCCAGCTCACCATCCGGACAGGCGAACACCGGGGAGCTGTTTTTT. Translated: CASSPSGQANTGELFF.

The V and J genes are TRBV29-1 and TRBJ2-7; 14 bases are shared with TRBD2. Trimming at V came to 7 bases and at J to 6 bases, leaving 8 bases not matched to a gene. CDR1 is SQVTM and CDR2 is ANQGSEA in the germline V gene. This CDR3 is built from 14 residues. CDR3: CSAVTSGRAVEQYF. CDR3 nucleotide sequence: TGCAGCGCTGTGACTAGCGGGAGGGCGGTCGAGCAGTACTTC.

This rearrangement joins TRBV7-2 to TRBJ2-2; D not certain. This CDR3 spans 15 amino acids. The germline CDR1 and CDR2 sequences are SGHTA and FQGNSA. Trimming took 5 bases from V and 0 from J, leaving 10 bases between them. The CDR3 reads CASSPDFANTGELFF. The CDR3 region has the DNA TGTGCCAGCAGCCCCGACTTCGCGAACACCGGGGAGCTGTTTTTT.

The CDR3 nucleotides are TGTGCCAGCAGTCCATCACTGGACAGGGGTGGCTACACCTTC. This sequence encodes CASSPSLDRGGYTF. The chain employs TRBV6-6 and TRBJ1-2; 9 bases are shared with TRBD1. The length of the CDR3 is 14 residues. Per germline, CDR1 MNHNY and CDR2 SVGAGI (reference sequence). Trimming removed 5 bases from V and 7 bases from J; junction bases left unmatched: 8.

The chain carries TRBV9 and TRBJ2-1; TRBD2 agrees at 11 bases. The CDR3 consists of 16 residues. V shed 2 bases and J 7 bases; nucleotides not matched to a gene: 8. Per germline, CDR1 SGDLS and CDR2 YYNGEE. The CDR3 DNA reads TGTGCCAGCAGCGTCCTAGCGGGAGGCCCCGCGAATGAGCAGTTCTTC. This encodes CASSVLAGGPANEQFF.

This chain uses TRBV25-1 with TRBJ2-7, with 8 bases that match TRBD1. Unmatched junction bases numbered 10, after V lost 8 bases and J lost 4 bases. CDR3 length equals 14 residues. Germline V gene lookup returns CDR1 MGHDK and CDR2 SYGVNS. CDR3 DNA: TGTGCCAGCTTGAACAGGGGGAGAGGGTACGAGCAGTACTTC. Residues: CASLNRGRGYEQYF.

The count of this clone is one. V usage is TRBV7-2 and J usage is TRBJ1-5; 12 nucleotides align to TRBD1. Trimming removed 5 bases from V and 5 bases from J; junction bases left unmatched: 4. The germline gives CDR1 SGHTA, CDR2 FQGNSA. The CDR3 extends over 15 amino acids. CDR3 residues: CASSPGQGADQPQHF. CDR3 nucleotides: TGTGCCAGCAGCCCGGGACAGGGGGCAGATCAGCCCCAGCATTTT.

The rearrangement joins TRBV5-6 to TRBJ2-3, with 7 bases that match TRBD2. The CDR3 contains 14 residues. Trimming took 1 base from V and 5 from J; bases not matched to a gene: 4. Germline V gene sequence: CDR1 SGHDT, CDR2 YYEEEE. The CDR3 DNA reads TGTGCCAGCAGCTTGAGCGGGATCGGAGATACGCAGTATTTT. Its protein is CASSLSGIGDTQYF.

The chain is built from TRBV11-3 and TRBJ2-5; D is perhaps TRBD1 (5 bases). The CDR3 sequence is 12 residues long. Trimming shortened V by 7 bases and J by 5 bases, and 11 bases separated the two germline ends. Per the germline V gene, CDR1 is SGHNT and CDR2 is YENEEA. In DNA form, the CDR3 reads TGTGCCAGCAAAGGGGAAGCGGAGACCCAGTACTTC. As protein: CASKGEAETQYF.

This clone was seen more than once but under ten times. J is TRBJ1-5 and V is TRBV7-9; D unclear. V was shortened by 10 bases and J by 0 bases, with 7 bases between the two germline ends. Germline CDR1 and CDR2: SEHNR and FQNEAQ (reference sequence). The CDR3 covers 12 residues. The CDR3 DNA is TGTGCCACCGCGGATAGCAATCAGCCCCAGCATTTT. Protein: CATADSNQPQHF.

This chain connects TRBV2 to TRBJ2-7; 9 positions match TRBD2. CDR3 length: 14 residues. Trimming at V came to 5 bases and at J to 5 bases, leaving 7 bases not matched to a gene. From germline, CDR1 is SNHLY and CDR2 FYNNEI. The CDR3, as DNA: TGTGCCAGCAGTCAACTCGGGACTAGCCACGAGCAGTACTTC. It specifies CASSQLGTSHEQYF.

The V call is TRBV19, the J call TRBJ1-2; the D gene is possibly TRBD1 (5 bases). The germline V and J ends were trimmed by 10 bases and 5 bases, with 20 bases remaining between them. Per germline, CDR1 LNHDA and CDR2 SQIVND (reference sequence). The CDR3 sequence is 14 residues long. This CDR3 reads CATVVRASFYGYTF. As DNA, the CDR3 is TGTGCCACCGTCGTCAGGGCCAGTTTTTATGGCTACACCTTC.

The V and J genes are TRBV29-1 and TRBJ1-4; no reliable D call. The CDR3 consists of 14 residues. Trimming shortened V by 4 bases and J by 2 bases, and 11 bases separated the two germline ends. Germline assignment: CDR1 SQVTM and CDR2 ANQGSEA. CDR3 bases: TGCAGCGTTGGCCTGGGGAGTACTAATGAAAAACTGTTTTTT. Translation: CSVGLGSTNEKLFF.

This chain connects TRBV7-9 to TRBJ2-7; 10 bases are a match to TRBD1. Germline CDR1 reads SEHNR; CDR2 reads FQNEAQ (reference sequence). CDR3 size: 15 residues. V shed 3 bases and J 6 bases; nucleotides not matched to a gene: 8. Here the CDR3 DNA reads TGTGCCAGCAGCTTCCAAATGGGACAGGGGCGCGAGCAGTACTTC. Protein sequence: CASSFQMGQGREQYF.

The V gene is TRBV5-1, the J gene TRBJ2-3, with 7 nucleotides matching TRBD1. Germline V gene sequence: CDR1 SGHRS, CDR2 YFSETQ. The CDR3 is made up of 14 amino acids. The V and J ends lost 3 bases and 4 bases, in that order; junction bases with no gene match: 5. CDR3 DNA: TGCGCCAGCAGCTGGGGACAGAGGGCAGATACGCAGTATTTT. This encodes CASSWGQRADTQYF.

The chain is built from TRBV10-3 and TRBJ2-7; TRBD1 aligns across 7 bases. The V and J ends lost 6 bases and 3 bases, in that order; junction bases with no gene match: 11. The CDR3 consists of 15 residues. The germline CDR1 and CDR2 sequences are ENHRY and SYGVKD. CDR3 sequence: CAIRELPGQYYEQYF. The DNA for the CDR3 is TGTGCCATCAGAGAACTTCCGGGACAGTACTACGAGCAGTACTTC.

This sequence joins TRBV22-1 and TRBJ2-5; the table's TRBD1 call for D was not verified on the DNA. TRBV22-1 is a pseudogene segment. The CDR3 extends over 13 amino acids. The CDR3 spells CPGSDRGRETQYF. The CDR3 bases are TGTCCTGGGAGCGACAGGGGACGGGAGACCCAGTACTTC.

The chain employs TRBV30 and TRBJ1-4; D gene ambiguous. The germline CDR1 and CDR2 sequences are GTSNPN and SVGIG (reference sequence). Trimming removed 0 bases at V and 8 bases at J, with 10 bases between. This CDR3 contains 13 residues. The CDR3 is CAWSVSGREKLFF. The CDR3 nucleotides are TGTGCCTGGAGTGTAAGCGGGCGCGAAAAACTGTTTTTT.

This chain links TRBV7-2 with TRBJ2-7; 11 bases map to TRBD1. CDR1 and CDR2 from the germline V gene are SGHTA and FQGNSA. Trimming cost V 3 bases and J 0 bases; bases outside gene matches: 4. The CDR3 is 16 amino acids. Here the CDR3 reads CASSFAGTGGSYEQYF. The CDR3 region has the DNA TGTGCCAGCAGCTTCGCCGGGACAGGGGGCTCCTACGAGCAGTACTTC. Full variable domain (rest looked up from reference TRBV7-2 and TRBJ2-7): GAGVSQSPSNKVTEKGKDVELRCDPISGHTALYWYRQSLGQGLEFLIYFQGNSAPDKSGLPSDRFSAERTGGSVSTLTIQRTQQEDSAVYLCASSFAGTGGSYEQYFGPGTRLTVT.